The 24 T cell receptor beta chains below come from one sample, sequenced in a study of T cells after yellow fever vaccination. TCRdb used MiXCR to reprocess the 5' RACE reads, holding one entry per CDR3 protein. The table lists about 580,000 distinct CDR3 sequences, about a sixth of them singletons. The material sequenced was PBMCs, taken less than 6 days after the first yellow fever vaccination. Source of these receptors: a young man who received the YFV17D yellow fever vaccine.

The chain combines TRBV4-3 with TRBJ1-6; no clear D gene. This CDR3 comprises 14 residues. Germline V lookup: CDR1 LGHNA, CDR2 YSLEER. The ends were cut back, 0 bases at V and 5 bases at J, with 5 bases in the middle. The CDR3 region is CASSQDINNSPLHF. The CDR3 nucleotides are TGCGCCAGCAGCCAAGATATCAATAATTCACCCCTCCACTTT.

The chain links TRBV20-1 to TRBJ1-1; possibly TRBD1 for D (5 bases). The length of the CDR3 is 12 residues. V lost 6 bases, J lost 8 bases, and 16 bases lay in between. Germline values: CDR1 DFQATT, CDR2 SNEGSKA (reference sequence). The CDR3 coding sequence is TGCAGTGCCCGGGACGGGGACGGAGAAGCTTTCTTT. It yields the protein CSARDGDGEAFF.

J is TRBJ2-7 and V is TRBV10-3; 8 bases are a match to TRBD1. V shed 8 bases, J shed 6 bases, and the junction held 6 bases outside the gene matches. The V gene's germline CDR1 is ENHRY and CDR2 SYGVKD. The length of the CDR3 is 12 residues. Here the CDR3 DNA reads TGTGCCATCGGCACAGGGGGTGCCGAGCAGTACGTC. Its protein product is CAIGTGGAEQYV.

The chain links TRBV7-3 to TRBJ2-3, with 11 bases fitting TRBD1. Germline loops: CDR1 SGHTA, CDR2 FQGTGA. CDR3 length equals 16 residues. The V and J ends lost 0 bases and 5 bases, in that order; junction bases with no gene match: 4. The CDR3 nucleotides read TGTGCCAGCAGCTTAACCGGGACAGGGGGAATAGATACGCAGTATTTT. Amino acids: CASSLTGTGGIDTQYF.

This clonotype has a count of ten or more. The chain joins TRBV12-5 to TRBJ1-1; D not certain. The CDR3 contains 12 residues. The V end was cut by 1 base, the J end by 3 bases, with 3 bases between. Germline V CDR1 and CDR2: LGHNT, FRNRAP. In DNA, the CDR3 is TGTGCTAGTGGTTTGGGAGACACTGAAGCTTTCTTT. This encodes CASGLGDTEAFF.

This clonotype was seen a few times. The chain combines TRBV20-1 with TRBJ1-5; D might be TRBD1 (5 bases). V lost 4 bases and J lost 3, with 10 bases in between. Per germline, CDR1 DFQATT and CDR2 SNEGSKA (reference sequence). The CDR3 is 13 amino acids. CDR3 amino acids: CSATRQFNQPQHF. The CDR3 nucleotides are TGCAGTGCTACCAGACAGTTCAATCAGCCCCAGCATTTT.

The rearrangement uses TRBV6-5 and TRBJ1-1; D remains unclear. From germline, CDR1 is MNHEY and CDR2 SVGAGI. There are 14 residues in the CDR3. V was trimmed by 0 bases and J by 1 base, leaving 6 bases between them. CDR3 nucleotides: TGTGCCAGCAGTTACTCGGTGCAGAACACTGAAGCTTTCTTT. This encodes CASSYSVQNTEAFF.

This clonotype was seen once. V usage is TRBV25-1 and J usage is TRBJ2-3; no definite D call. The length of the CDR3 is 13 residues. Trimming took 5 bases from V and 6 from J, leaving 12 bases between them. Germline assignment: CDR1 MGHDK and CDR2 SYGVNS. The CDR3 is CASSFSLLDTQYF. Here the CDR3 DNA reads TGTGCCAGCAGTTTTTCACTTTTGGATACGCAGTATTTT.

The CDR3 sequence: CASLAAGGTANTEAFF. As DNA, the CDR3 is TGTGCCAGCCTAGCCGCTGGGGGTACAGCGAACACTGAAGCTTTCTTT. The chain recombines TRBV5-6 with TRBJ1-1; tentatively, D is TRBD1 (5 bases). The germline CDR1 and CDR2 sequences are SGHDT and YYEEEE. The CDR3 sequence is 16 residues long. Trimming cost V 7 bases and J 1 base, with 20 bases left between them.

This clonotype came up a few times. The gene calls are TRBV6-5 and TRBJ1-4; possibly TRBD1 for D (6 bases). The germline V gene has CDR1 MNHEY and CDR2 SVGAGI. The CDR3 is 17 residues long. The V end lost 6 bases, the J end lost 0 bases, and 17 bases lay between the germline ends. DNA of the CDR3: TGTGCCAGCAGCCGAAGACAGGCGTTTGCAACTAATGAAAAACTGTTTTTT. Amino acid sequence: CASSRRQAFATNEKLFF.

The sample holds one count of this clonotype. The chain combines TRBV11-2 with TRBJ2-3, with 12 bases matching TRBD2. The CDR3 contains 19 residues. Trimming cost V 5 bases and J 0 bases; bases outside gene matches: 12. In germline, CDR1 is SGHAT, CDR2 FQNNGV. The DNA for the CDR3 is TGTGCCAGCAGCGTTACTAGCGGGGGGTTCCAAGCTAGCACAGATACGCAGTATTTT. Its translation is CASSVTSGGFQASTDTQYF. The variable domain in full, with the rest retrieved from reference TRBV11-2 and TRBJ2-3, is EAGVAQSPRYKIIEKRQSVAFWCNPISGHATLYWYQQILGQGPKLLIQFQNNGVVDDSQLPKDRFSAERLKGVDSTLKIQPAKLEDSAVYLCASSVTSGGFQASTDTQYFGPGTRLTVL.

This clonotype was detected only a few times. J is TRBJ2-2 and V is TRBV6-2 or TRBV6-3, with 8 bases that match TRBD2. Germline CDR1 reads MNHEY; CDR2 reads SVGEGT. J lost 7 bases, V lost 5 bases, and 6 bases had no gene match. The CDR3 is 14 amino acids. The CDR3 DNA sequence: TGTGCCAGCAGTCCGACTAGCGTGATCGGGGAGCTGTTTTTT. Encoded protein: CASSPTSVIGELFF.

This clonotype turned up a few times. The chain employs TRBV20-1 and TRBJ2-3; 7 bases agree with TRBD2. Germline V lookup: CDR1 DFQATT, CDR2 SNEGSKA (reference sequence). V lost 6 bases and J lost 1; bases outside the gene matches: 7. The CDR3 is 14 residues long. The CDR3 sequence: CSARRDYGTDTQYF. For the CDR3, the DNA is TGCAGTGCCCGGCGGGACTACGGCACAGATACGCAGTATTTT.

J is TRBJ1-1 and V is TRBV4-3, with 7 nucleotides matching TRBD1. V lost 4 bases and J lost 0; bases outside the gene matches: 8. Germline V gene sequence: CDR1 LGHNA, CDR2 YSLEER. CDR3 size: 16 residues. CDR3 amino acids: CASSRGDSTLNTEAFF. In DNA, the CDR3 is TGCGCCAGCAGCCGTGGGGACAGTACGTTGAACACTGAAGCTTTCTTT.

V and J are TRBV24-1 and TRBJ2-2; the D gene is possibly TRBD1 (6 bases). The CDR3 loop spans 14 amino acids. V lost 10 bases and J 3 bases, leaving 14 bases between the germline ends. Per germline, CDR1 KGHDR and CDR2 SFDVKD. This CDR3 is CATEQGGHTGELFF. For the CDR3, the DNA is TGTGCCACGGAACAGGGCGGACACACCGGGGAGCTGTTTTTT.

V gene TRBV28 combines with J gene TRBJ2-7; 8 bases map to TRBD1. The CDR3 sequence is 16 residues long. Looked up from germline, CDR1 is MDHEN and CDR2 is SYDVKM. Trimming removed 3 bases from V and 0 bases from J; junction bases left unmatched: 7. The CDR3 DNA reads TGTGCCAGCAGTTTCACCGGGACAGGCCTCTCCTACGAGCAGTACTTC. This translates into CASSFTGTGLSYEQYF.

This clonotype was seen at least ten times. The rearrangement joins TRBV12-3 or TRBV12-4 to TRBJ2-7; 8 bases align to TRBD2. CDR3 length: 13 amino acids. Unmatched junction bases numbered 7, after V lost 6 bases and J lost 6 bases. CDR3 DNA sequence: TGTGCCAGCAGACAACCGGGACTAGGCGAGCAGTACTTC. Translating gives CASRQPGLGEQYF.

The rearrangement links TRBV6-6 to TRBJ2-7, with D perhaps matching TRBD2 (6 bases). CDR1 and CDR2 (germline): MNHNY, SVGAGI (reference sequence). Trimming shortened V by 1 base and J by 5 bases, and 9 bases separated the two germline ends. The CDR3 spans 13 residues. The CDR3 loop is CASSYLGGNEQYF. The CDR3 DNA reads TGTGCCAGCAGTTACTTAGGAGGGAACGAGCAGTACTTC.

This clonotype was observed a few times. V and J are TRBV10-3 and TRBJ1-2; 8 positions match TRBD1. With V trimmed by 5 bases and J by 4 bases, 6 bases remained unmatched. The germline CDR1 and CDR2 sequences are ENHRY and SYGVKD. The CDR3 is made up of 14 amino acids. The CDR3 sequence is CAISSEDRAYGYTF. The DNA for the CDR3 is TGTGCCATCAGTTCCGAGGACAGGGCCTATGGCTACACCTTC.

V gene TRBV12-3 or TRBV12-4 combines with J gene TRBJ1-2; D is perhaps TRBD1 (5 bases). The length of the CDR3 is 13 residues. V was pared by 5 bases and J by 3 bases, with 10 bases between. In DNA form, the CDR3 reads TGTGCCAGCAGTCAACAGGAGTACTATGGCTACACCTTC. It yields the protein CASSQQEYYGYTF.

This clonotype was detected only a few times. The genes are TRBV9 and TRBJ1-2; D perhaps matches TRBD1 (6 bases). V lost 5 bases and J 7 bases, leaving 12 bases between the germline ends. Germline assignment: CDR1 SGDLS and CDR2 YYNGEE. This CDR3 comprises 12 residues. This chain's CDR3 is CASSGGGIGYTF. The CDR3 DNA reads TGTGCCAGCAGTGGAGGGGGAATTGGCTACACCTTC.

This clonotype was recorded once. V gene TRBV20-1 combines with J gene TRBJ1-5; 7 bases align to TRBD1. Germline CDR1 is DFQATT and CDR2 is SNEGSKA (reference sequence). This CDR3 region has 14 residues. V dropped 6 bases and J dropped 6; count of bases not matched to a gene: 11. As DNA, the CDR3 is TGCAGTGCCCAGAGGGGCCAGGGGGGTCAGCCCCAGCATTTT. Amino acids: CSAQRGQGGQPQHF.

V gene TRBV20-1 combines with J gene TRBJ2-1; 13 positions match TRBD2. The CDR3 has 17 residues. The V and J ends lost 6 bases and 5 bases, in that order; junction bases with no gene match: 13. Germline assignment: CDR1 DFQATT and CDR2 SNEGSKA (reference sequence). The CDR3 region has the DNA TGCAGTGCCGAGTCGTGGGGACTAGCGGGACGAAACAATGAGCAGTTCTTC. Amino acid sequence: CSAESWGLAGRNNEQFF.

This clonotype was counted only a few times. The CDR3 coding sequence is TGTGCCAGTAGTATACTGGGACCCTCAGATACGCAGTATTTT. This sequence encodes CASSILGPSDTQYF. The rearrangement uses TRBV19 and TRBJ2-3, with D perhaps TRBD1 or TRBD2 (5 bases each). Looked up from germline, CDR1 is LNHDA and CDR2 is SQIVND (reference sequence). The CDR3 runs 14 residues. V gave up 2 bases and J gave up 4 bases, with 10 bases separating them.